This T cell receptor beta chain derives from a study of Ad26.COV2.S vaccination and SARS-CoV-2 variants. V was cut by 3 bases and J by 8 bases, with 17 bases left in between. CDR3 length: 15 amino acids. Germline V gene sequence: CDR1 SGHNT, CDR2 YYREEE (reference sequence). Clones were sequenced by immunoSEQ multiplex PCR, and TCRdb holds only the in-frame ones, with some missing. Counted here are approximately 340,000 clones, 92% occurring once; the ten biggest clones make up around 4%. The TCR originated in a human donor who had recovered from COVID-19. This chain connects TRBV5-4 to TRBJ1-4; unclear D gene. The sample in question was peripheral blood, obtained after recovery from COVID-19. CDR3 sequence (DNA): TGTGCCAGCAGCTCGCAGAAGGAGGGCCCCGAAAAACTGTTTTTT. It specifies CASSSQKEGPEKLFF.